This T cell receptor (beta chain) was identified in a study of CD8 T cells in Susac syndrome. The RNA input was about 0.5 to 1 ug, and it was reverse transcribed with random hexamers. In TCRdb, the immunoSEQ multiplex PCR reads were re-called with MiXCR into one record per CDR3 protein. The sample shows about 130,000 distinct CDR3 sequences, approximately 96% of them seen only once. Study-wide points: There were around 16 Susac-specific public clones in total CD8+ repertoires and a few in CD8+ TEMRA repertoires.

The CDR3 totals 16 residues. In germline, CDR1 is LGHDT, CDR2 YNNKEL (reference sequence). Unmatched junction bases numbered 3, after V lost 3 bases and J lost 0 bases. Comments on this clonotype: Its target is not known.

The rearrangement links TRBV3-1 to TRBJ1-3; TRBD1 aligns across 9 bases. Sequenced input: CD8+ T cells from PBMCs. The source of this sequence is a human donor with Susac syndrome. CDR3 amino acids: CASSQGQGDSGNTIYF. DNA of the CDR3: TGTGCCAGCAGCCAGGGACAGGGAGACTCTGGAAACACCATATATTTT.